Presented here are 17 T cell receptor beta chains from one specimen sequenced in a study of OX40 agonist ivuxolimab in advanced cancers. The protocol was immunoSEQ multiplex PCR, while the TCRdb copy is restricted to in-frame clones and leaves out a portion. The table shows roughly 100,000 clones, with roughly 90% occurring only once. Specimen: CD4+ or CD8+ T cells sorted from blood, collected in a trial of the OX40 agonist ivuxolimab. The receptors shown here come from an adult with an advanced solid tumor such as melanoma, head and neck, liver or kidney cancer.

This clone was observed a handful of times. The chain carries TRBV19 and TRBJ1-5, with D perhaps TRBD1 (5 bases). The CDR3 is 12 residues long. In germline, CDR1 is LNHDA, CDR2 SQIVND (reference sequence). Trimming stripped 7 bases from V and 7 bases from J, with 11 bases between. The CDR3 spells CASTTGGQPQHF. In nucleotides, the CDR3 is TGTGCCAGTACAACAGGAGGGCAGCCCCAGCATTTT. Based on the CDR3 plus reference TRBV19 and TRBJ1-5, the full variable domain is DGGITQSPKYLFRKEGQNVTLSCEQNLNHDAMYWYRQDPGQGLRLIYYSQIVNDFQKGDIAEGYSVSREKKESFPLTVTSAQKNPTAFYLCASTTGGQPQHFGDGTRLSIL.

This chain connects TRBV5-1 to TRBJ2-7; perhaps TRBD1 as D (6 bases). V shed 1 base and J shed 4 bases, with 12 bases lying between them. The CDR3 totals 14 residues. Germline V lookup: CDR1 SGHRS, CDR2 YFSETQ. CDR3 sequence: CASSLRDTGYEQYF. DNA of the CDR3: TGCGCCAGCAGCTTGCGGGACACGGGTTACGAGCAGTACTTC. Supplemented by reference TRBV5-1 and TRBJ2-7, the full variable domain reads KAGVTQTPRYLIKTRGQQVTLSCSPISGHRSVSWYQQTPGQGLQFLFEYFSETQRNKGNFPGRFSGRQFSNSRSEMNVSTLELGDSALYLCASSLRDTGYEQYFGPGTRLTVT.

The V gene is TRBV6-6, the J gene TRBJ2-3; possibly TRBD1 for D (6 bases). CDR3 length: 15 amino acids. The germline V gene has CDR1 MNHNY and CDR2 SVGAGI (reference sequence). Trimming took 7 bases from V and 0 from J, leaving 14 bases between them. The CDR3 protein is CASTLQGTSTDTQYF. CDR3 nucleotides: TGTGCCAGCACCCTACAGGGTACTAGCACAGATACGCAGTATTTT.

The table lists this clone with a count of one. CDR3: CASSVDGSRDNEQFF. In DNA form, the CDR3 reads TGTGCCAGCAGCGTAGACGGTAGCCGAGACAATGAGCAGTTCTTC. The J gene is TRBJ2-1, the V gene TRBV9; D is unresolved. V was clipped by 0 bases and J by 5 bases, with 12 bases between them. The CDR3 spans 15 residues. CDR1 SGDLS and CDR2 YYNGEE come from the germline V gene.

The CDR3 DNA reads TGCGCCAGCAGTGAGTTGGGAGAGGTGGCAGATACGCAGTATTTT. Its translation: CASSELGEVADTQYF. The gene calls are TRBV10-1 and TRBJ2-3; D may be TRBD2 (5 bases). Germline V gene data show CDR1 as WNHNN and CDR2 as SYGVQD (reference sequence). The CDR3 consists of 15 residues. V lost 1 base to trimming and J lost 4 bases, with 12 bases between them.

The gene calls are TRBV27 and TRBJ2-6; D is unresolved. The CDR3 loop spans 16 amino acids. Between the trimmed V and J ends, which lost 8 bases and 0 bases, there was a span of 14 bases. The germline gives CDR1 MNHEY, CDR2 SMNVEV (reference sequence). CDR3 nucleotide sequence: TGTGCCAGCTGGTCGGGTCCACTCTCTGGGGCCAACGTCCTGACTTTC. It codes for CASWSGPLSGANVLTF.

The chain couples TRBV2 to TRBJ2-1; TRBD2 matches at 14 bases. Germline V gives CDR1 SNHLY, CDR2 FYNNEI. CDR3 length equals 19 residues. V lost 6 bases, J lost 1 base, and 11 bases stayed unmatched. The DNA for the CDR3 is TGTGCCAGCAGGGGTTTGGGGACTAGCGGGAGTTTTTCCTACAATGAGCAGTTCTTC. Encoded protein: CASRGLGTSGSFSYNEQFF.

CDR3: CASSPSSVKTKNIQYF. In DNA form, the CDR3 reads TGTGCCAGCAGTCCCTCTAGTGTCAAGACCAAAAACATTCAGTACTTC. The V call is TRBV27, the J call TRBJ2-4; D unclear. The CDR3 is 16 amino acids. V was cut by 5 bases and J by 2 bases, with 16 bases left in between. Germline V gene sequence: CDR1 MNHEY, CDR2 SMNVEV (reference sequence).

This sequence joins TRBV11-3 and TRBJ2-7; 7 bases align to TRBD1. The V and J ends lost 3 bases and 6 bases, in that order; junction bases with no gene match: 8. The CDR3 consists of 14 residues. Germline V gives CDR1 SGHNT, CDR2 YENEEA. CDR3 DNA: TGTGCCAGCAGCTTGTACAGGGGTAGTCGCGAGCAGTACTTC. Its protein product is CASSLYRGSREQYF.

This rearrangement joins TRBV6-1 to TRBJ1-5, with a weak D call TRBD1 (6 bases). Per germline, CDR1 MNHNS and CDR2 SASEGT. V lost 4 bases, J lost 6 bases, and 16 bases lay in between. CDR3 length: 15 residues. The CDR3 loop reads CASSGPGTIGQPQHF. For the CDR3, the DNA is TGTGCCAGCAGTGGACCCGGGACAATTGGTCAGCCCCAGCATTTT.

The chain joins TRBV9 to TRBJ2-7; D unresolved. This CDR3 has 18 amino acids. The V gene lost 2 bases and the J gene lost 3 bases, with 24 bases spanning the gap. The germline gives CDR1 SGDLS, CDR2 YYNGEE. DNA for the CDR3: TGTGCCAGCAGCGTGGGCGTCTCCGTCGGCCCAAGCCTCTACGAGCAGTACTTC. Its protein product is CASSVGVSVGPSLYEQYF.

The genes are TRBV7-7 and TRBJ2-5; D gene ambiguous. With 6 bases removed from V and 5 bases from J, the gap between germline ends came to 16 bases. The germline CDR1 and CDR2 sequences are SSHAT and FNYEAQ (reference sequence). This CDR3 contains 14 residues. CDR3 in DNA: TGTGCCAGCAGTCCTGATGGGCTCCGGGAGACCCAGTACTTC. Its protein is CASSPDGLRETQYF.

The chain has TRBV18 and TRBJ2-5; unclear D gene. Trimming stripped 3 bases from V and 9 bases from J, with 14 bases between. Germline values: CDR1 KGHSH, CDR2 LQKENI. The CDR3 spans 13 residues. The CDR3 loop is CASSPSVLGAQYF. CDR3 bases: TGTGCCAGCTCACCCTCCGTCCTTGGGGCCCAGTACTTC.

This chain joins TRBV11-3 and TRBJ2-1; TRBD2 is a possible D gene (7 bases). Germline V gene data show CDR1 as SGHNT and CDR2 as YENEEA. The CDR3 extends over 13 amino acids. Trimming took 5 bases from V and 5 from J, leaving 10 bases between them. CDR3: CASSPGGHNEQFF. Here the CDR3 DNA reads TGTGCCAGCAGCCCGGGGGGCCACAATGAGCAGTTCTTC.

This rearrangement joins TRBV5-1 to TRBJ2-1; D possibly matches TRBD1 or TRBD2 (6 bases each). The CDR3 is 14 amino acids. The V end lost 5 bases, the J end lost 5 bases, and 14 bases lay between the germline ends. Germline lookup yields CDR1 SGHRS and CDR2 YFSETQ. The CDR3 region has the DNA TGCGCCAGCAGAGGAGCCCGGGGGCACAATGAGCAGTTCTTC. Translated, it gives CASRGARGHNEQFF.

The rearrangement uses TRBV7-9 and TRBJ1-4; D uncertain. Trimming removed 0 bases from V and 3 bases from J, with 11 bases in between. CDR3 length equals 16 residues. Germline CDR1 SEHNR, CDR2 FQNEAQ (reference sequence). CDR3 residues: CASSLALSSANEKLFF. The CDR3 DNA reads TGTGCCAGCAGCTTAGCCCTAAGCTCGGCTAATGAAAAACTGTTTTTT.

This chain links TRBV9 with TRBJ2-1; 10 nucleotides match TRBD2. The germline V gene has CDR1 SGDLS and CDR2 YYNGEE. J gave up 3 bases and V 10 bases, and 4 bases lay outside the gene matches. CDR3 size: 13 residues. In DNA form, the CDR3 reads TGTGCCGGAGAGCGGGGGGGCTACAATGAGCAGTTCTTC. This encodes CAGERGGYNEQFF.